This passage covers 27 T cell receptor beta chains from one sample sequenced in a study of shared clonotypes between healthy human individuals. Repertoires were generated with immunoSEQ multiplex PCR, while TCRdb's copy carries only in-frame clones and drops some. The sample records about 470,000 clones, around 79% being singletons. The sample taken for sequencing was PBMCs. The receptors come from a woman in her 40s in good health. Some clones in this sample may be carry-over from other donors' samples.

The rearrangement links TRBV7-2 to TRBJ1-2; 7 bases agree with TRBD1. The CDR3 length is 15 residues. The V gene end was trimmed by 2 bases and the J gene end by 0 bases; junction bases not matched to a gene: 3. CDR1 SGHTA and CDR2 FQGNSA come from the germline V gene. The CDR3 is CASSLSTGPNYGYTF. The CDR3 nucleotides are TGTGCCAGCAGCTTATCGACAGGGCCTAACTATGGCTACACCTTC.

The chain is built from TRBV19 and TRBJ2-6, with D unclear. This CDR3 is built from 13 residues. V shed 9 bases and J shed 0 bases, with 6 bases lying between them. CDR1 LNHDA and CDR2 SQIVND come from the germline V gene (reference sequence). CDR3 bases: TGTGCCAGCCGGAGCTCTGGGGCCAACGTCCTGACTTTC. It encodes CASRSSGANVLTF.

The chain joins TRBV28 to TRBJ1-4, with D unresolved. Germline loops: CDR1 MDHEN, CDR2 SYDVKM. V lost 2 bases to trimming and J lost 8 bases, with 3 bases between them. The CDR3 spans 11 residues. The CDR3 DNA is TGTGCCAGCAGTTTACTAGAAAAACTGTTTTTT. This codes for CASSLLEKLFF.

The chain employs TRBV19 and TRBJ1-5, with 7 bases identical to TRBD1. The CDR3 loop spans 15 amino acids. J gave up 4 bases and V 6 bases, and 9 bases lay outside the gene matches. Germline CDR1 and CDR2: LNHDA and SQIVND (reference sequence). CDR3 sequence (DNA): TGTGCCAGTAGGTCACAGGGGACCCGGAATCAGCCCCAGCATTTT. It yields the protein CASRSQGTRNQPQHF.

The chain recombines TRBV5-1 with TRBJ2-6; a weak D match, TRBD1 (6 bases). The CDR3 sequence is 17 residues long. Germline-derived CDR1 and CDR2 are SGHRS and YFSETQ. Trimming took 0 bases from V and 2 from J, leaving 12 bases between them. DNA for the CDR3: TGCGCCAGCAGCTTGGCCGCCCAGGGGACTGGGGCCAACGTCCTGACTTTC. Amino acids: CASSLAAQGTGANVLTF.

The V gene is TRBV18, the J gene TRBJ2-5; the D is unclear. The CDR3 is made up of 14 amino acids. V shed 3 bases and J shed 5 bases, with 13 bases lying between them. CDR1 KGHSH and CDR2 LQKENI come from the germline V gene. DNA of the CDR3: TGTGCCAGCTCACCTGGCAGGCGGTCGGAGACCCAGTACTTC. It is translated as CASSPGRRSETQYF.

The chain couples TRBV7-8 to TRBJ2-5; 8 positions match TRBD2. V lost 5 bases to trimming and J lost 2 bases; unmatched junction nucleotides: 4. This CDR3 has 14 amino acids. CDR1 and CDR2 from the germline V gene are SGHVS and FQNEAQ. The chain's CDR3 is CASSPSGSQETQYF. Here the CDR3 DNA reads TGTGCCAGCAGCCCCAGCGGGAGTCAAGAGACCCAGTACTTC.

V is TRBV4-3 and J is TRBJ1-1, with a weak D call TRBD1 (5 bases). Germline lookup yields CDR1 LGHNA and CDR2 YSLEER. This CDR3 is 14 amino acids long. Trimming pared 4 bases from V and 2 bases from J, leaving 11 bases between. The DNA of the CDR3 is TGCGCCAGCAGCCTAAGACAGACCAACACTGAAGCTTTCTTT. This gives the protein CASSLRQTNTEAFF.

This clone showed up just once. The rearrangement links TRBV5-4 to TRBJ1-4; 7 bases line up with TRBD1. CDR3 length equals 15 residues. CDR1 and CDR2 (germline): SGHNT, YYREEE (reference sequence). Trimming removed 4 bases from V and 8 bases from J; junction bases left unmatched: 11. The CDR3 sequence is CASSAGQGGWEKLFF. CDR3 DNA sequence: TGTGCCAGCAGCGCCGGGCAGGGGGGTTGGGAAAAACTGTTTTTT.

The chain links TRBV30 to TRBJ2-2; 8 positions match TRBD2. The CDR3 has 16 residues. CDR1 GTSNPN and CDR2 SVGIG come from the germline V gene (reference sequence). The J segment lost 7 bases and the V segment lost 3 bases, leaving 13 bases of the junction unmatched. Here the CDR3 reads CAWSQPSGWRIGELFF. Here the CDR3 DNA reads TGTGCCTGGAGCCAACCTAGCGGGTGGAGGATCGGGGAGCTGTTTTTT.

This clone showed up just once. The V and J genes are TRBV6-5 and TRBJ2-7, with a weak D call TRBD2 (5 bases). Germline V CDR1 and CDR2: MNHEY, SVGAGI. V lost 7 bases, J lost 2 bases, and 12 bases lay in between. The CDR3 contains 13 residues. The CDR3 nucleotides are TGTGCCAGCACCCAGGACGGGACCTACGAGCAGTACTTC. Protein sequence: CASTQDGTYEQYF.

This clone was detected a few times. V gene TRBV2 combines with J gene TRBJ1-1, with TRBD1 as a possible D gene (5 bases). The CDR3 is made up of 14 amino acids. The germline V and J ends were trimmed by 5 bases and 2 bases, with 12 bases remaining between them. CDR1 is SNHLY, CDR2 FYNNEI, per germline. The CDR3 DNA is TGTGCCAGCAGTCCGACAGAGATAAACACTGAAGCTTTCTTT. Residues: CASSPTEINTEAFF.

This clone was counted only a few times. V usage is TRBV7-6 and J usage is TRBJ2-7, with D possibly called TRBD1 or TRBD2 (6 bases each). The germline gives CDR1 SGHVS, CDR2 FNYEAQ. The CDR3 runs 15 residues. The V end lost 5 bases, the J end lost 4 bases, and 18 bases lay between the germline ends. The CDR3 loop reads CASSLQGSGTYEQYF. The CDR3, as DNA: TGTGCCAGCAGCCTACAGGGTTCCGGGACTTACGAGCAGTACTTC.

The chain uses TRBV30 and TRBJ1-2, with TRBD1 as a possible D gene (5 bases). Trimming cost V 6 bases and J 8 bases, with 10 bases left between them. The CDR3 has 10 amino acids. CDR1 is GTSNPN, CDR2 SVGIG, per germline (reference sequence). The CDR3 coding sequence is TGTGCCTGCCAGGGAGGGGGCTACACCTTC. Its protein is CACQGGGYTF.

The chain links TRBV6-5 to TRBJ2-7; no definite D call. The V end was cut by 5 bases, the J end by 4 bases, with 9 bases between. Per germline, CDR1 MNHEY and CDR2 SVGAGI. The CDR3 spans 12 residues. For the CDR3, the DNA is TGTGCCAGCAGTCCGACAACGTACGAGCAGTACTTC. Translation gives CASSPTTYEQYF.

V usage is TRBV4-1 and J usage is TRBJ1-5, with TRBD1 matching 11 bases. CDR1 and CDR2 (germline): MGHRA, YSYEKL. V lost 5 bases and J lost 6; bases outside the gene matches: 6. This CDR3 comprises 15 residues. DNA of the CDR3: TGCGCCAGCAGCGCCACCGGGACAGGGGGTCAGCCCCAGCATTTT. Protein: CASSATGTGGQPQHF.

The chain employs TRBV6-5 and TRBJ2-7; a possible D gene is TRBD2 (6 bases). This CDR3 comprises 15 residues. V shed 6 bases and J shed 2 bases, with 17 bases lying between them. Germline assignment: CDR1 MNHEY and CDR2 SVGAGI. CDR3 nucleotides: TGTGCCAGCAGCCCGTTCCCAGGGACTGCCTACGAGCAGTACTTC. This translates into CASSPFPGTAYEQYF.

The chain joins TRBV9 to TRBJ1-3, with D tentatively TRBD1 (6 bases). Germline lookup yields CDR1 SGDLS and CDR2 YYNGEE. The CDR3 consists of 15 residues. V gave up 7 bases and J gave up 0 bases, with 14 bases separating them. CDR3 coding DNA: TGTGCCAGCCTCGAGGGGACAAACTCTGGAAACACCATATATTTT. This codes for CASLEGTNSGNTIYF.

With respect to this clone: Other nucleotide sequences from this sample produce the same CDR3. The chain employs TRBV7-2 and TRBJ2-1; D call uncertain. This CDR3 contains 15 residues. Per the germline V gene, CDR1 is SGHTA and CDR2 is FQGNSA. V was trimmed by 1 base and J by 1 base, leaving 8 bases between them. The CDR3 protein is CASSLVGSSYNEQFF. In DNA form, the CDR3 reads TGTGCCAGCAGCTTAGTGGGCAGTTCCTACAATGAGCAGTTCTTC.

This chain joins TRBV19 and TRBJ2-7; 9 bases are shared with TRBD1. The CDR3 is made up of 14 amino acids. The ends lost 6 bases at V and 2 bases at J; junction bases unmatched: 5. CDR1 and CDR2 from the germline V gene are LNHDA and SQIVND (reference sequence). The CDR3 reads CASRPDRGTYEQYF. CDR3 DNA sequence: TGTGCCAGTAGACCGGACAGGGGAACCTACGAGCAGTACTTC.

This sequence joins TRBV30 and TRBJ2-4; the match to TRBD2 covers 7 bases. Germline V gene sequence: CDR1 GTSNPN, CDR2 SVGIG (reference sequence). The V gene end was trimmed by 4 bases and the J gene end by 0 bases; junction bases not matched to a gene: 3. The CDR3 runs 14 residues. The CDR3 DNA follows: TGTGCCTGGAATTTAGCGGGAGCCAAAAACATTCAGTACTTC. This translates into CAWNLAGAKNIQYF.

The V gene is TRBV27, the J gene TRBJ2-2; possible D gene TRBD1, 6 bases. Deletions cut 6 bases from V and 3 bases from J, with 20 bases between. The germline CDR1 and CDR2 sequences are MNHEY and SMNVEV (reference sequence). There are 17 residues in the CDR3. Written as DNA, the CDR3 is TGTGCCAGCAGAACTCGGACAGCCGGCCCCGACACCGGGGAGCTGTTTTTT. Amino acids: CASRTRTAGPDTGELFF.

The CDR3 DNA sequence: TGTGCCAGCAGCCACCCCGACAGGGAGGATGAAAAACTGTTTTTT. Translating gives CASSHPDREDEKLFF. The J gene is TRBJ1-4, the V gene TRBV7-6; 7 bases align to TRBD1. Losses at the gene ends were 5 bases for V and 6 bases for J; bases not matched to a gene: 9. Per the germline V gene, CDR1 is SGHVS and CDR2 is FNYEAQ. The CDR3 length is 15 residues.

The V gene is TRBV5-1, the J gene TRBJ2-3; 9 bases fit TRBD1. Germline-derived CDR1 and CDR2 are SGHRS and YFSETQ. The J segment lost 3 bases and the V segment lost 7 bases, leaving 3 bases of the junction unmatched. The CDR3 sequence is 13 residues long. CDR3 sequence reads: CASRDRVTDTQYF. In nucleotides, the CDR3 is TGCGCCAGCCGGGACAGGGTAACAGATACGCAGTATTTT. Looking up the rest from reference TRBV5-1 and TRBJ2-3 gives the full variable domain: KAGVTQTPRYLIKTRGQQVTLSCSPISGHRSVSWYQQTPGQGLQFLFEYFSETQRNKGNFPGRFSGRQFSNSRSEMNVSTLELGDSALYLCASRDRVTDTQYFGPGTRLTVL.

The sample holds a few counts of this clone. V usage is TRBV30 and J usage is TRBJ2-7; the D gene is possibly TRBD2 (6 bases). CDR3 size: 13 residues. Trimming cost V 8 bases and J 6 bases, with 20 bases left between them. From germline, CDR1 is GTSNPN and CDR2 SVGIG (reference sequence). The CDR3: CAATRRASGEQYF. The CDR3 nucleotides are TGTGCCGCCACCCGGAGGGCCTCGGGCGAGCAGTACTTC.

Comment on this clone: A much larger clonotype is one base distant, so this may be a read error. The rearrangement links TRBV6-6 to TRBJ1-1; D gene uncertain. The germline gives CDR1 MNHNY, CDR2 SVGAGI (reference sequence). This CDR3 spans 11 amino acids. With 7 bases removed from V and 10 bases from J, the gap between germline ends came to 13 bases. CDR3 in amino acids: CASTAGRAAFF. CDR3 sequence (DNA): TGTGCCAGCACCGCGGGAAGGGCAGCTTTCTTT.

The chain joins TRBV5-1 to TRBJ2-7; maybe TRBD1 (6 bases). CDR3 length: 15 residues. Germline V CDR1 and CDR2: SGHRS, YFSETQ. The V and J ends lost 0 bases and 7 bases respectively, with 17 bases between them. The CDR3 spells CASSLAPNRVGEQYF. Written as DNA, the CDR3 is TGCGCCAGCAGCTTGGCCCCAAACAGGGTTGGTGAGCAGTACTTC.